This TCR beta chain is drawn from a study of blood T cell repertoires in COVID-19. About the study: The United States, Italy and Spain were the sources of the acute and convalescent COVID-19 samples.

Original analysis: Counts of nucleated cells, estimated from reference gene primer amplification, were obtained. Clones were sequenced by immunoSEQ multiplex PCR, and TCRdb holds only the in-frame ones, with some missing. V, J and clone size derive from that table, while D and trimming were established from the DNA sequence. The table has fewer than 500,000 clones, about nine tenths seen once. Trimming cost V 5 bases and J 2 bases, with 10 bases left between them. CDR1 and CDR2 from the germline V gene are SGHKS and YYEKEE (reference sequence). The CDR3 totals 13 residues. This clone appeared once. The receptor comes from a woman in her 30s with active or convalescent COVID-19. The sample comprised peripheral blood. J is TRBJ1-2 and V is TRBV5-5; no definite D call. The CDR3 DNA reads as TGTGCCAGCAGTTTTACAGAGAACTATGGCTACACCTTC. Its protein product is CASSFTENYGYTF.